This TCR beta chain was identified in a study of response to subunit inactivated influenza vaccine. Study-wide points: The authors proposed limited new T cell recruitment per seasonal influenza vaccination.

TCRdb used MiXCR to reprocess the RT-PCR reads, holding one entry per CDR3 protein. This sample has 600,000 to 700,000 distinct CDR3 sequences, with less than 15% found just once. Germline-derived CDR1 and CDR2 are SGHTA and FQGNSA. The V and J ends lost 5 bases and 0 bases respectively, with 14 bases between them. The CDR3 totals 17 residues. This clonotype was found a few times. Its matching antigen is unknown. This sequence was found in a man aged 50 to 59 who received an inactivated influenza vaccine. The genes are TRBV7-2 and TRBJ2-6; D unclear. This specimen was PBMCs from blood, taken about 14 days before vaccination. Written as DNA, the CDR3 is TGTGCCAGCAGCGTGGGAAGCGTTAGCTCTGGGGCCAACGTCCTGACTTTC. The encoded protein is CASSVGSVSSGANVLTF.